The TCR beta chain under discussion was sequenced for a study of blood T cell repertoires in COVID-19. Across the study: Nucleic acid was either cDNA or gDNA, and it came from T cells, B-cell-depleted T cells, or PBMCs.

CDR1 is GTSNPN and CDR2 is SVGIG in the germline V gene (reference sequence). V was pared by 8 bases and J by 7 bases, with 12 bases of the junction left unmatched. The CDR3 consists of 14 residues. Original processing methods: Amplification of reference gene primers was used by the study to estimate nucleated cell counts. Measured with immunoSEQ multiplex PCR; TCRdb has only the in-frame clones, and not every one. The DNA was the basis for D and trimming; V, J and clone size are from that table. The table has about 400,000 clones, about 90% seen once. The chain employs TRBV30 and TRBJ1-4; 8 nucleotides align to TRBD1. Source material: peripheral blood. The origin of this receptor is a man in his forties with acute or convalescent COVID-19. This CDR3 reads CAGKLDREAEKLFF. The DNA of the CDR3 is TGTGCCGGAAAATTGGACAGGGAGGCTGAAAAACTGTTTTTT. Drawing the rest from reference TRBV30 and TRBJ1-4, the complete variable domain is SQTIHQWPATLVQPVGSPLSLECTVEGTSNPNLYWYRQAAGRGLQLLFYSVGIGQISSEVPQNLSASRPQDRQFILSSKKLLLSDSGFYLCAGKLDREAEKLFFGSGTQLSVL.